These 12 T cell receptor beta chains were all obtained from the same sample, sequenced in a study of T-cell memory formation after mild COVID-19. From the 5' RACE reads, TCRdb called clonotypes with MiXCR, one entry per CDR3 protein. The data contain 300,000 to 400,000 distinct CDR3 sequences, 20% to 25% of them singletons. The source material was PBMCs or a T cell subset sorted from them (not recorded which). Receptors were obtained from an adult woman who had mild COVID-19 (a few samples of this study predate the infection). Cell type and time point are not known.

This clonotype was observed at least ten times. This sequence joins TRBV24-1 and TRBJ2-7; 7 nucleotides line up with TRBD1. The CDR3 loop spans 18 amino acids. J was trimmed by 3 bases and V by 4 bases; bases with no gene match: 17. Germline CDR1 and CDR2: KGHDR and SFDVKD. CDR3 DNA sequence: TGTGCCACCAGTGAACCGACAGGGAAGGGGTTAGGGGGCTACGAGCAGTACTTC. Its protein product is CATSEPTGKGLGGYEQYF.

This clonotype occurred a few times. The rearrangement links TRBV3-1 to TRBJ2-2; TRBD2 might be the D (6 bases). Germline CDR1 and CDR2: LGHDT and YNNKEL (reference sequence). This CDR3 contains 15 residues. The V end was cut by 1 base, the J end by 4 bases, with 10 bases between. CDR3 bases: TGTGCCAGCAGCCAAGCGGGAGCCGGCACCGGGGAGCTGTTTTTT. Its translation is CASSQAGAGTGELFF.

The chain carries TRBV10-1 and TRBJ2-7; TRBD1 matches at 11 bases. This CDR3 comprises 16 residues. The trim removed 2 bases at V and 4 bases at J, leaving 7 bases unmatched. From germline, CDR1 is WNHNN and CDR2 SYGVQD (reference sequence). CDR3 region: CASSEPTGTGGYEQYF. As DNA, the CDR3 is TGCGCCAGCAGTGAGCCCACCGGGACAGGGGGATACGAGCAGTACTTC.

This clonotype was counted a few times. The chain is built from TRBV28 and TRBJ2-1; 12 nucleotides line up with TRBD2. The germline CDR1 and CDR2 sequences are MDHEN and SYDVKM. V dropped 8 bases and J dropped 6; count of bases not matched to a gene: 8. This CDR3 contains 15 residues. The CDR3 DNA reads as TGTGCCAGCTGGAAAACTAGCGGGAGGCTCAATGAGCAGTTCTTC. It translates to CASWKTSGRLNEQFF.

The rearrangement links TRBV6-5 to TRBJ2-7; D tentatively fits TRBD1 or TRBD2 (6 bases each). Germline assignment: CDR1 MNHEY and CDR2 SVGAGI. The CDR3 covers 15 residues. The V end was cut by 4 bases, the J end by 1 base, with 14 bases between. CDR3 loop: CASSSLGGASYEQYF. CDR3 DNA sequence: TGTGCCAGCAGTTCGCTGGGGGGCGCGTCCTACGAGCAGTACTTC.

This clonotype was recorded a few times. The rearrangement uses TRBV7-6 and TRBJ2-1, with 10 nucleotides matching TRBD2. This CDR3 has 15 amino acids. In germline, CDR1 is SGHVS, CDR2 FNYEAQ. V lost 5 bases, J lost 7 bases, and 8 bases stayed unmatched. This CDR3 is CASSLPSGGLNEQFF. CDR3 bases: TGTGCCAGCAGCCTACCTAGCGGGGGTTTAAATGAGCAGTTCTTC.

The table lists this clonotype with many counts. The chain carries TRBV20-1 and TRBJ2-1; D call uncertain. Germline CDR1 reads DFQATT; CDR2 reads SNEGSKA (reference sequence). V lost 6 bases and J lost 0, with 6 bases in between. CDR3 length: 12 residues. CDR3 DNA sequence: TGCAGTGCCCTGGTCTCCTACAATGAGCAGTTCTTC. As protein: CSALVSYNEQFF.

V is TRBV7-3 and J is TRBJ1-1; tentatively, D is TRBD1 (5 bases). This CDR3 is built from 13 residues. Trimming stripped 1 base from V and 7 bases from J, with 10 bases between. Per germline, CDR1 SGHTA and CDR2 FQGTGA. CDR3 region: CASSLRVTGEAFF. The CDR3 DNA follows: TGTGCCAGCAGCTTAAGGGTTACAGGTGAAGCTTTCTTT.

A few counts support this clonotype. This sequence joins TRBV18 and TRBJ2-2; either TRBD1 or TRBD2 may supply D (5 bases each). The length of the CDR3 is 15 residues. V gave up 1 base and J gave up 3 bases, with 9 bases separating them. The germline CDR1 and CDR2 sequences are KGHSH and LQKENI. For the CDR3, the DNA is TGTGCCAGCTCACCACTCCAGGGAGACACCGGGGAGCTGTTTTTT. Amino acid sequence: CASSPLQGDTGELFF.

The table lists this clonotype with a few counts. The rearrangement joins TRBV19 to TRBJ1-2; D is possibly TRBD1 (5 bases). The germline V and J ends were trimmed by 8 bases and 5 bases, with 12 bases remaining between them. The CDR3 sequence is 12 residues long. Germline CDR1 LNHDA, CDR2 SQIVND (reference sequence). CDR3 in DNA: TGTGCCAGTTACAGGATGGGGTATGGCTACACCTTC. As protein: CASYRMGYGYTF. The complete variable domain, with remaining parts taken from reference TRBV19 and TRBJ1-2, reads DGGITQSPKYLFRKEGQNVTLSCEQNLNHDAMYWYRQDPGQGLRLIYYSQIVNDFQKGDIAEGYSVSREKKESFPLTVTSAQKNPTAFYLCASYRMGYGYTFGSGTRLTVV.

The chain links TRBV9 to TRBJ1-4; 9 bases are shared with TRBD1. CDR3 size: 13 residues. After removal of 7 bases from V and 8 bases from J, the junction contained 6 bases not matched to a gene. The V gene's germline CDR1 is SGDLS and CDR2 YYNGEE. The CDR3 nucleotides read TGTGCCAGCGGAACAGGGGGCCGCGAAAAACTGTTTTTT. It translates to CASGTGGREKLFF. The whole variable domain, remainder taken from reference TRBV9 and TRBJ1-4, is DSGVTQTPKHLITATGQRVTLRCSPRSGDLSVYWYQQSLDQGLQFLIQYYNGEERAKGNILERFSAQQFPDLHSELNLSSLELGDSALYFCASGTGGREKLFFGSGTQLSVL.

This clonotype has a handful of counts. V is TRBV6-2 or TRBV6-3 and J is TRBJ2-3; TRBD2 agrees at 8 bases. The CDR3 is 14 residues long. The V gene's germline CDR1 is MNHEY and CDR2 SVGEGT. The V and J ends lost 6 bases and 6 bases, in that order; junction bases with no gene match: 8. The CDR3 DNA is TGTGCCAGCAGCGCCGGGACTAGTCGTGATACGCAGTATTTT. Protein product: CASSAGTSRDTQYF.